This entry features one T cell receptor beta chain sequence. Clones were read by immunoSEQ multiplex PCR, and TCRdb kept only the in-frame ones, dropping some. The repertoire holds over 60,000 clones, with under 90% as singletons. The ends were cut back, 5 bases at V and 0 bases at J, with 14 bases in the middle. CDR3 length equals 15 residues. In germline, CDR1 is LNHDA, CDR2 SQIVND (reference sequence). These data originate in a study of blood T cell repertoires in COVID-19. Study-level background: Italy, Spain and the United States were the sources of the convalescent and acute COVID-19 samples. PBMCs, B-cell-depleted T cells, or T cells provided the cDNA or gDNA that made up the material.

This sequence originates from a man between 65 and 85 years old with active or convalescent COVID-19. This chain joins TRBV19 and TRBJ2-7; possible D gene TRBD1, 6 bases. Sequenced: peripheral blood. The CDR3 region has the DNA TGTGCCAGTAGTGATGGGGGCCGAAGCTCCTACGAGCAGTACTTC. The encoded protein is CASSDGGRSSYEQYF.